This T cell receptor beta chain stems from a study of blood T cell repertoires in COVID-19. For the study at large: The United States, Italy and Spain were the sources of the acute and convalescent COVID-19 samples. PBMCs, B-cell-depleted T cells, or T cells were the source of the cDNA or gDNA that made up the material.

As originally analysed: Estimation of nucleated cell counts relied on the amplification of reference gene primers. Sequencing used immunoSEQ multiplex PCR; TCRdb keeps in-frame clones, though not all of them. Clone size and V and J calls were adopted from that table, with D and trimming inferred from the DNA. The repertoire holds approximately 180,000 clones, over 75% seen once, with approximately 11% in the top ten. In germline, CDR1 is SEHNR, CDR2 FQNEAQ (reference sequence). V was pared by 5 bases and J by 2 bases, with 13 bases between. CDR3 length: 14 residues. This chain uses TRBV7-9 with TRBJ2-7; no firm D call. Material: peripheral blood. The sequence was collected from a human donor with active or convalescent COVID-19. The donor label of this sample is uncertain. CDR3 DNA: TGTGCCAGCAGCCACCTAGGAGTTACCTACGAGCAGTACTTC. Encoded protein: CASSHLGVTYEQYF.